These T cell receptor beta chains were read from a single sample in a study of cytomegalovirus exposure and HLA in healthy donors. Here immunoSEQ multiplex PCR was the method, and the copy in TCRdb shows in-frame clones only, minus some. The repertoire includes 150,000 to 200,000 clones, approximately 82% of them detected once, and 11% sits in the top ten. Sequencing input: PBMCs. These receptors were obtained from a man younger than 30 in good health and CMV-seropositive. Both conserved end residues are part of each CDR3. A D gene is named only where the DNA matches it firmly. Where a row states a size, it is once, few, many or the class of an expanded clone; other rows omit it.

d_gene,abundance,j_gene,v_gene,CDR3aa,CDR3nt
.,.,TRBJ2-3,TRBV28,CASIRGGSTDTQYF,TGTGCCAGCATCCGAGGGGGATCCACAGATACGCAGTATTTT
.,.,TRBJ1-6,TRBV27,CASSLSGRSPLHF,TGTGCCAGCAGTTTGTCAGGTCGATCACCCCTCCACTTT
TRBD2,.,TRBJ2-5,TRBV6-1,CASGGRKETSGIGETQYF,TGTGCCAGCGGTGGAAGGAAAGAGACTAGCGGGATAGGAGAGACCCAGTACTTC
TRBD2,.,TRBJ2-7,TRBV2,CASSATSGSTYEQYF,TGTGCCAGCAGTGCGACTAGCGGGAGTACCTACGAGCAGTACTTC
.,.,TRBJ1-1,TRBV5-1,CASSLSQYTEAFF,TGCGCCAGCAGCTTGTCCCAGTACACTGAAGCTTTCTTT
TRBD2,.,TRBJ2-2,TRBV4-1,CASSLKTSDNTGELFF,TGCGCCAGCAGCCTAAAGACTAGCGATAACACCGGGGAGCTGTTTTTT
TRBD1,.,TRBJ2-7,TRBV18,CASSPGQVYEQYF,TGTGCCAGCTCACCAGGACAGGTCTACGAGCAGTACTTC
.,.,TRBJ2-2,TRBV9,CASSLNTGELFF,TGTGCCAGCAGCCTGAACACCGGGGAGCTGTTTTTT
TRBD2,.,TRBJ2-3,TRBV30,CAWRLAGAPDTQYF,TGTGCCTGGCGACTAGCGGGAGCCCCAGATACGCAGTATTTT
TRBD1,few,TRBJ1-2,TRBV9,CASSETSGGRGYTF,TGTGCCAGCAGCGAAACATCAGGGGGCCGTGGCTACACCTTC
.,few,TRBJ1-1,TRBV15,CATSRDTEKNTEAFF,TGTGCCACCAGCAGAGATACGGAGAAGAACACTGAAGCTTTCTTT
TRBD2,.,TRBJ2-7,TRBV18,CASSPPGVAGGPDF,TGTGCCAGCTCACCACCGGGGGTAGCGGGAGGGCCGGACTTC
.,.,TRBJ2-7,TRBV6-5,CASSYGQGGYEQYF,TGTGCCAGCAGTTACGGGCAAGGGGGCTACGAGCAGTACTTC
TRBD1,.,TRBJ2-6,TRBV28,CASIPGGAGANVLTF,TGTGCCAGCATCCCAGGGGGCGCTGGGGCCAACGTCCTGACTTTC
TRBD1,.,TRBJ1-1,TRBV7-2,CASSPNRGMNTEAFF,TGTGCCAGCAGCCCGAACAGGGGTATGAACACTGAAGCTTTCTTT
.,.,TRBJ2-7,TRBV28,CASRGGTASYEQYF,TGTGCCAGCAGAGGAGGGACGGCCTCCTACGAGCAGTACTTC
TRBD1,.,TRBJ2-1,TRBV9,CASSDILRGRGSYNEQFF,TGTGCCAGCAGCGATATCCTCAGGGGGAGAGGCTCCTACAATGAGCAGTTCTTC
.,.,TRBJ2-1,TRBV6-1,CASSEVYSARTTYNEQFF,TGTGCCAGCAGTGAAGTGTATTCAGCGCGTACTACCTACAATGAGCAGTTCTTC
TRBD1,.,TRBJ1-1,TRBV7-9,CASSSVRGQIEAFF,TGTGCCAGCAGCTCGGTCCGGGGACAGATCGAAGCTTTCTTT
.,.,TRBJ2-1,TRBV19,CASSIGPLRGSSYNEQFF,TGTGCCAGTAGTATCGGCCCACTACGGGGAAGCTCCTACAATGAGCAGTTCTTC
.,.,TRBJ2-1,TRBV19,CASSMTRAGPSYNEQFF,TGTGCCAGTAGTATGACTCGGGCGGGTCCCTCCTACAATGAGCAGTTCTTC
.,.,TRBJ1-1,TRBV29-1,CSAAAPGAGTEAFF,TGCAGCGCTGCTGCCCCCGGAGCTGGGACTGAAGCTTTCTTT
TRBD1,.,TRBJ1-1,TRBV7-9,CASRIGTAEAFF,TGTGCCAGCAGGATTGGGACAGCTGAAGCTTTCTTT
.,.,TRBJ2-7,TRBV2,CARTQMAGTYEQYF,TGTGCCAGGACCCAAATGGCAGGAACCTACGAGCAGTACTTC
.,few,TRBJ1-5,TRBV5-8,CASSLGDYSNQPQHF,TGTGCCAGCAGCTTGGGAGATTATAGCAATCAGCCCCAGCATTTT
.,.,TRBJ1-5,TRBV7-8,CASSLARGYSNQPQHF,TGTGCCAGCAGCTTAGCGCGGGGTTATAGCAATCAGCCCCAGCATTTT
TRBD1,.,TRBJ2-5,TRBV30,CAWDRVRETQYF,TGTGCCTGGGACAGGGTCCGAGAGACCCAGTACTTC
.,.,TRBJ2-3,TRBV5-4,CASSLYRVDTQYF,TGTGCCAGCAGCCTCTACAGGGTAGATACGCAGTATTTT
TRBD2,.,TRBJ2-5,TRBV5-1,CASSRGTSEETQYF,TGCGCCAGCAGCCGAGGGACTAGTGAAGAGACCCAGTACTTC